This note documents a single T cell receptor beta chain sequence. Method: immunoSEQ multiplex PCR; TCRdb's copy keeps in-frame clones and lacks some. The sample holds more than 15,000 clones, approximately 80% seen once. Time point indicated: pre-treatment baseline. These data originate in a study of blood T cell dynamics during melanoma immunotherapy. This CDR3 comprises 14 residues. Germline CDR1 is MNHNY and CDR2 is SVGAGI (reference sequence). Trimming stripped 0 bases from V and 2 bases from J, with 6 bases between. This receptor was obtained from a human donor with melanoma. The chain carries TRBV6-6 and TRBJ2-3; D unresolved. Material: blood, obtained from a patient treated with checkpoint blockade. CDR3 DNA sequence: TGTGCCAGCAGTTACTCGGCGGTCACAGATACGCAGTATTTT. It yields the protein CASSYSAVTDTQYF.